This paragraph reports one TCR beta chain. Its antigen is currently not known. Nothing much larger sits one base from this clone, and base qualities are not available. The germline V gene sets CDR1 to LGHNT and CDR2 to FRNRAP. Germline trimming amounts to 6 bases on V and 7 bases on J, with 14 as the count of junction bases outside the gene matches. The CDR3 starts with the cysteine, ends with the phenylalanine, and has 16 residues. This entry keeps only the CDR3 DNA: 48 bases, framed from base 1. The sample originates from a study of cytomegalovirus exposure and HLA in healthy donors (dated by TCRdb to the late 2010s). About the study as a whole: According to a later analysis, one platform produced both the roughly 110 validation repertoires and the roughly 660 repertoires of the first cohort. The study was designed to test whether signatures of past pathogen exposure could be identified by cataloging public T cell receptors. In addition to the first cohort of approximately 670 subjects, a separate validation cohort of 120 different subjects was used. High-throughput TCR immunosequencing, statistical association of individual TCRs with disease status, and machine learning were combined to predict cytomegalovirus infection status. What the research found in general, with its limitations: The study gave a list of 150 to 200 TCR beta chains associated with cytomegalovirus. All 130 or so repertoires were used to score co-occurrence in the validation cohort in a later analysis, because that analysis had no HLA typing for the cohort. Across donors, most TCR sequences were observed very rarely, whereas some public TCRs were present in many individuals. The authors suggested that the approach could potentially be generalized to other disease states and immunological phenotypes. Of the cluster scores, around 95% were above 0 in a later analysis, which found that TCRs clustered in the first cohort also tended to co-occur in the 120 or so validation repertoires. Cytomegalovirus status was reported to be diagnosed by the classifier with high specificity and sensitivity in both the original and validation cohorts. In vitro tests confirmed that a few of the cytomegalovirus-associated TCR beta chains recognize cytomegalovirus antigens.

Libraries were prepared through the immunoSEQ multiplex PCR assay. Processing in the source paper ran as follows. A statistical classification framework was developed to diagnose cytomegalovirus status using the catalog of TCR beta chain sequences. Here the immuneACCESS table is served through TCRdb, limited to in-frame sequences with V and J called. Missing clones are a known gap in these copies; in checked studies unresolved V genes cover under half, and the rest lacks a known reason. That table supplies the V and J calls and clone size; D and trimming were determined from the DNA. For this sample the table gives some 160,000 clones, of which approximately 91% were detected only once. The top ten constitute about 0.64% of the sample. Separate from the approximately 700-subject first cohort, the validation cohort of over 90 subjects was the group to which the donors belonged.

The rearrangement combines TRBV12-5 with TRBJ2-1, with 8 central nucleotides matching TRBD1. This sequence was found in a man aged 18 to 30 in good health and CMV-seronegative. Sequenced: PBMCs. The DNA sequence is as follows: TGTGCTAGTGGCCCCCACCGGACAGGGATGAGGAATGAGCAGTTCTTC. Its protein product is CASGPHRTGMRNEQFF.